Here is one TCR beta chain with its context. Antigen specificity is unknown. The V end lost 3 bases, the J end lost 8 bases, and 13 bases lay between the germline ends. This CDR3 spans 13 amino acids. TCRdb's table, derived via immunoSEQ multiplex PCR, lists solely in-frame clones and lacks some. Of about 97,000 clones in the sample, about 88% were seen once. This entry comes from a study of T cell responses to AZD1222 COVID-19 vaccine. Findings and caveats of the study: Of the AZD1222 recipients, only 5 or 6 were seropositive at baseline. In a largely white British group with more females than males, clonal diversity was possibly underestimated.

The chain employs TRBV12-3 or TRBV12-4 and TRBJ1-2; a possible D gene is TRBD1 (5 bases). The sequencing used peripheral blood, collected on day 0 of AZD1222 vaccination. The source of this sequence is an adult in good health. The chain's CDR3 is CASSLGREVGYTF. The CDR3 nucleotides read TGTGCCAGCAGTTTGGGCAGGGAGGTCGGCTACACCTTC.